Listed here is a single T cell receptor beta chain. Sequenced by immunoSEQ multiplex PCR; TCRdb stores in-frame clones only, minus some. Of roughly 100,000 clones listed, roughly 87% are singletons. These data come from a study of blood T cell repertoires in COVID-19. The CDR3 covers 16 residues. The germline V gene has CDR1 MGHRA and CDR2 YSYEKL. The V segment lost 0 bases and the J segment 3 bases; nucleotides outside the gene matches: 8. What was sequenced was peripheral blood. This clonotype originated in a man over 45 in a cohort sampled during active COVID-19. V is TRBV4-1 and J is TRBJ2-7; 7 bases are shared with TRBD1. This chain's CDR3 is CASSQEGGGTYYEQYF. The CDR3 bases are TGCGCCAGCAGCCAAGAAGGGGGCGGCACCTACTACGAGCAGTACTTC.